The clone carrying this T cell receptor (beta chain) was counted at least ten times. Its matching antigen is unknown. The data derive from a study of type 1 regulatory T cells. Turning to the study itself: This in vitro CD4 product, T-allo10, is enriched for Tr1 cells and alloantigen-specific.

TCRdb reanalysed the reads using MiXCR and keeps one entry per CDR3 protein. Of 14,000 to 15,000 distinct CDR3 sequences in the sample, roughly an eighth are singletons; the top ten hold less than 20%. V was clipped by 0 bases and J by 9 bases; unmatched bases: 5. Germline values: CDR1 SGHNT, CDR2 YYREEE (reference sequence). This CDR3 has 14 residues. This TCR came from a human donor in good health. This sequence joins TRBV5-4 and TRBJ2-7, with 11 bases matching TRBD2. The source material was cultured T cells, either the whole culture or a sorted T cell fraction (not recorded which). The CDR3 DNA follows: TGTGCCAGCAGCTTGGCCGGGACTAGCGGTTTGCAGTACTTC. Its translation is CASSLAGTSGLQYF.